This TCR beta chain originates from a study of blood T cell repertoires in COVID-19. Background on the study: Samples of COVID-19 (acute and convalescent) were obtained from the United States, Italy and Spain. From T cells, B-cell-depleted T cells, or PBMCs came the material, which was cDNA or gDNA.

Authors' analysis steps: Nucleated cell number was recorded as an estimate derived from reference gene primer amplification. This table comes from immunoSEQ multiplex PCR, and its TCRdb copy is limited to in-frame clones, with some not included. D and trimming were read from the DNA, whereas the V and J calls and clone size are those reported in that table. This table has 180,000 or so clones, around 80% appearing once. All exposed participants met a person with COVID-19 within 2 weeks before entering the study. The source is a man aged 55 to 70 who had been exposed to COVID-19. The specimen sequenced was PBMCs or T cells enriched from blood (not recorded which).

Here the CDR3 reads CASSIGPGQGTYEQYF. The DNA of the CDR3 is TGTGCCAGTAGTATAGGTCCGGGACAGGGGACCTACGAGCAGTACTTC. J is TRBJ2-7 and V is TRBV19, with 10 bases fitting TRBD1. V shed 1 base, J shed 2 bases, and the junction held 5 bases outside the gene matches. From germline, CDR1 is LNHDA and CDR2 SQIVND (reference sequence). CDR3 length: 16 amino acids.